A single sample is the source of the 22 T cell receptor beta chains below, sequenced in a study of shared clonotypes between healthy human individuals. Profiled with immunoSEQ multiplex PCR; TCRdb holds only in-frame clones, not every one. The data contain some 690,000 clones, less than 95% of them seen just once; the ten biggest clones take up 30% to 40%. Sequenced sample: memory CD8+ T cells from PBMCs. Subset meaning: CD45RO+ cells pooled with CCR7-negative TemRA cells. The receptors were gathered from a man between 18 and 29 years old in good health. Some clones in this sample may be carry-over from other donors' samples.

The gene calls are TRBV13 and TRBJ1-4; maybe TRBD1 (5 bases). This CDR3 has 15 amino acids. V was pared by 5 bases and J by 8 bases, with 18 bases between. Per germline, CDR1 PRHDT and CDR2 FYEKMQ (reference sequence). CDR3 bases: TGTGCCAGCAGCCCACCAGAGGGGCTGAGGGAAAAACTGTTTTTT. This gives the protein CASSPPEGLREKLFF.

This clone was detected once. The chain carries TRBV30 and TRBJ1-4; 10 bases are a match to TRBD1. Germline loops: CDR1 GTSNPN, CDR2 SVGIG (reference sequence). V trimming: 7 bases; J trimming: 7 bases; junction bases outside the gene matches: 12. This CDR3 has 15 residues. The CDR3 is CASLFPGTGVEKLFF. For the CDR3, the DNA is TGTGCCTCGCTCTTCCCCGGGACAGGGGTTGAAAAACTGTTTTTT. The full variable domain, rest sourced from reference TRBV30 and TRBJ1-4, is SQTIHQWPATLVQPVGSPLSLECTVEGTSNPNLYWYRQAAGRGLQLLFYSVGIGQISSEVPQNLSASRPQDRQFILSSKKLLLSDSGFYLCASLFPGTGVEKLFFGSGTQLSVL.

This rearrangement joins TRBV6-6 to TRBJ1-1; D perhaps matches TRBD1 (5 bases). Looked up from germline, CDR1 is MNHNY and CDR2 is SVGAGI (reference sequence). The CDR3 runs 15 residues. Trimming shortened V by 2 bases and J by 7 bases, and 17 bases separated the two germline ends. The CDR3 spells CASSYAQDNQDEAFF. The CDR3 DNA is TGTGCCAGCAGTTACGCCCAGGACAATCAGGATGAAGCTTTCTTT.

This clone occurred a few times. In DNA, the CDR3 is TGTGCCAGCAGCTCTGTCGGGTCCACCTCTAACTATGGCTACACCTTC. Translating it yields CASSSVGSTSNYGYTF. The V gene is TRBV11-2, the J gene TRBJ1-2; D remains ambiguous. This CDR3 comprises 16 residues. Germline CDR1 SGHAT, CDR2 FQNNGV. V lost 4 bases and J lost 0, with 15 bases in between.

The V gene is TRBV6-5, the J gene TRBJ1-5; D is unresolved. The CDR3 has 13 amino acids. CDR1 and CDR2 from the germline V gene are MNHEY and SVGAGI. Trimming took 2 bases from V and 6 from J, leaving 8 bases between them. This CDR3 is CASSYGKGQPQHF. Written as DNA, the CDR3 is TGTGCCAGCAGTTACGGTAAGGGTCAGCCCCAGCATTTT.

The CDR3 coding sequence is TGTGCCAGCAGCCCATTAGGCTCCTACAATGAGCAGTTCTTC. This sequence encodes CASSPLGSYNEQFF. The genes are TRBV7-8 and TRBJ2-1; D remains ambiguous. The length of the CDR3 is 14 residues. The V end lost 5 bases, the J end lost 0 bases, and 8 bases lay between the germline ends. Germline lookup yields CDR1 SGHVS and CDR2 FQNEAQ.

The chain employs TRBV29-1 and TRBJ2-7; D call uncertain. The CDR3 runs to 13 residues. The germline V gene encodes CDR1 SQVTM and CDR2 ANQGSEA. Trimming left V 0 bases short and J 0 bases short, with 6 bases between. CDR3 loop: CSVEEAVSYEQYF. Written as DNA, the CDR3 is TGCAGCGTTGAAGAGGCGGTCTCCTACGAGCAGTACTTC.

The chain carries TRBV6-4 and TRBJ2-1, with 9 bases matching TRBD1. CDR3 length equals 14 residues. CDR1 and CDR2 (germline): MRHNA, SNTAGT. V gave up 3 bases and J gave up 4 bases; unmatched junction bases: 1. The CDR3 loop reads CASSEGTGYNEQFF. CDR3 DNA: TGTGCCAGCAGTGAAGGGACAGGGTACAATGAGCAGTTCTTC.

This chain joins TRBV27 and TRBJ2-1; 13 bases match TRBD2. CDR3 length: 18 amino acids. CDR1 is MNHEY and CDR2 is SMNVEV in the germline V gene (reference sequence). The V segment lost 3 bases and the J segment 1 base; nucleotides outside the gene matches: 6. The CDR3 sequence is CASSFLTLAGGSYNEQFF. In DNA form, the CDR3 reads TGTGCCAGCAGTTTTCTCACACTAGCGGGAGGGTCCTACAATGAGCAGTTCTTC.

This chain uses TRBV9 with TRBJ2-1; 7 positions match TRBD2. In germline, CDR1 is SGDLS, CDR2 YYNGEE. This CDR3 comprises 16 residues. Germline trimming cut 0 bases from V and 0 bases from J; bases unmatched to any gene: 3. CDR3 residues: CASSVVPSGSYNEQFF. The CDR3 coding sequence is TGTGCCAGCAGCGTAGTTCCTAGCGGCTCCTACAATGAGCAGTTCTTC.

Written as DNA, the CDR3 is TGTGCCAGCAGTTTAACCGGACAGAACACTGAAGCTTTCTTT. Translating it yields CASSLTGQNTEAFF. This rearrangement joins TRBV27 to TRBJ1-1, with a weak D call TRBD1 (5 bases). Germline V CDR1 and CDR2: MNHEY, SMNVEV (reference sequence). Trimming pared 2 bases from V and 1 base from J, leaving 8 bases between. The CDR3 runs 14 residues.

The V and J genes are TRBV27 and TRBJ2-7; no clear D. The CDR3 extends over 14 amino acids. Per germline, CDR1 MNHEY and CDR2 SMNVEV (reference sequence). With 2 bases removed from V and 1 base from J, the gap between germline ends came to 9 bases. The CDR3 region is CASSLRVASYEQYF. The CDR3 coding sequence is TGTGCCAGCAGTTTAAGGGTTGCGTCCTACGAGCAGTACTTC.

The rearrangement links TRBV9 to TRBJ2-7, with 9 bases fitting TRBD1. V dropped 3 bases and J dropped 6; count of bases not matched to a gene: 10. The CDR3 consists of 15 residues. Looked up from germline, CDR1 is SGDLS and CDR2 is YYNGEE. The CDR3 loop reads CASSDPLTGGREQYF. DNA for the CDR3: TGTGCCAGCAGCGACCCGTTGACAGGGGGTCGCGAGCAGTACTTC.

This clone appeared a single time. The rearrangement links TRBV20-1 to TRBJ1-2; 8 nucleotides line up with TRBD1. The CDR3 consists of 11 residues. Germline V gene data show CDR1 as DFQATT and CDR2 as SNEGSKA (reference sequence). Trimming removed 3 bases from V and 8 bases from J; junction bases left unmatched: 2. The CDR3 bases are TGCAGTGCTAGGGACAGGGCCGGCTACACCTTC. It codes for CSARDRAGYTF.

This chain uses TRBV4-2 with TRBJ2-5; D tentatively fits TRBD1 or TRBD2 (7 bases each). The length of the CDR3 is 17 residues. Looked up from germline, CDR1 is LGHNA and CDR2 is YNFKEQ. Deletions cut 4 bases from V and 3 bases from J, with 21 bases between. The CDR3 region is CASSPGGGWDSKETQYF. CDR3 nucleotide sequence: TGTGCCAGCAGCCCAGGGGGGGGTTGGGACTCAAAAGAGACCCAGTACTTC.

The chain links TRBV7-2 to TRBJ2-5; no firm D call. V lost 3 bases to trimming and J lost 2 bases, with 10 bases between them. Germline V gene sequence: CDR1 SGHTA, CDR2 FQGNSA. This CDR3 comprises 14 residues. The CDR3 DNA follows: TGTGCCAGCAGCTTCCCTGTCCTTCAAGAGACCCAGTACTTC. This sequence encodes CASSFPVLQETQYF.

CDR3 DNA: TGTGCCAGCAACACTACCCCGGGGAGGCAGGAAAGCTCCTACAATGAGCAGTTCTTC. Its translation: CASNTTPGRQESSYNEQFF. The rearrangement links TRBV28 to TRBJ2-1, with D perhaps TRBD2 (6 bases). Deletions cut 7 bases from V and 0 bases from J, with 25 bases between. The germline gives CDR1 MDHEN, CDR2 SYDVKM. The CDR3 has 19 residues.

The rearrangement joins TRBV27 to TRBJ2-1, with 9 nucleotides matching TRBD1. Trimming removed 10 bases from V and 5 bases from J; junction bases left unmatched: 12. The CDR3 runs 15 residues. Germline values: CDR1 MNHEY, CDR2 SMNVEV (reference sequence). The DNA for the CDR3 is TGTGCCAAACCCCCCGGGACAGGGCCTCACAATGAGCAGTTCTTC. Amino acid sequence: CAKPPGTGPHNEQFF.

The V call is TRBV7-9, the J call TRBJ2-2; unclear D gene. Germline loops: CDR1 SEHNR, CDR2 FQNEAQ (reference sequence). This CDR3 is 14 amino acids long. Trimming pared 6 bases from V and 0 bases from J, leaving 8 bases between. The CDR3 reads CASRTGANTGELFF. The CDR3 DNA is TGTGCCAGCAGAACCGGAGCGAACACCGGGGAGCTGTTTTTT.

This clone was found a few times. The chain links TRBV27 to TRBJ1-1, with D possibly TRBD1 on 6 matching bases. Looked up from germline, CDR1 is MNHEY and CDR2 is SMNVEV (reference sequence). The V and J ends lost 3 bases and 5 bases respectively, with 13 bases between them. This CDR3 contains 14 residues. The CDR3 loop is CASSFSLRGTEAFF. In DNA, the CDR3 is TGTGCCAGCAGTTTCTCACTCAGGGGAACTGAAGCTTTCTTT.

This chain's CDR3 is CASSPPRGRRATEAFF. Here the CDR3 DNA reads TGTGCCAGCTCACCACCGAGGGGGCGTAGGGCCACTGAAGCTTTCTTT. The chain is built from TRBV18 and TRBJ1-1; 7 bases are a match to TRBD1. This CDR3 has 16 residues. CDR1 is KGHSH, CDR2 LQKENI, per germline. Germline trimming cut 0 bases from V and 4 bases from J; bases unmatched to any gene: 8.

With regard to this clone: Additional DNA sequences in this sample encode the identical CDR3. The V gene is TRBV9, the J gene TRBJ1-1; D remains unclear. This CDR3 contains 13 residues. Trimming stripped 0 bases from V and 0 bases from J, with 3 bases between. The V gene's germline CDR1 is SGDLS and CDR2 YYNGEE. The CDR3 here is CASSVAVNTEAFF. The CDR3 DNA is TGTGCCAGCAGCGTAGCCGTGAACACTGAAGCTTTCTTT.